This record concerns one T cell receptor beta chain sequence. Antigen unknown. Authors' methods: Samples ranged from roughly 20,000 to 750,000 TCRs, with a median of approximately 91,000. TCRdb used MiXCR to reprocess the RACE reads, holding one entry per CDR3 protein. These V and J calls derive from TCRdb rather than the authors' analysis. This repertoire shows almost 35,000 distinct CDR3 sequences, around a tenth found once; its top ten account for less than 35%. The source of the sample is a study of human T cells and chemical hapten exposure. Whole-study findings and limits: There was no change with DPC sensitization in TCRs above 1 in 1000 frequency.

Time point reported: pre-sensitization, week 0. Specified treatment: therapeutic diphenylcyclopropenone sensitization with weekly scalp DPC. Sequencing started from total RNA isolated from unfractionated whole blood. Blood was drawn before each patch test was applied. The specimen comprised whole blood, sampled in connection with sensitization to the hapten diphenylcyclopropenone (DPC). The sequence was obtained from a man aged 45-65 years with alopecia areata. Some clones in this sample may be carry-over from other donors' samples.

The CDR3 protein is CASSPTNSPLHF. CDR3 bases: TGTGCCAGCAGTCCGACGAATTCACCCCTCCACTTT. The chain recombines TRBV27 with TRBJ1-6; D gene uncertain. CDR3 length: 12 amino acids. Germline CDR1 is MNHEY and CDR2 is SMNVEV (reference sequence). Trimming took 5 bases from V and 7 from J, leaving 6 bases between them.